Given below is one T cell receptor (beta chain) in context. Trimming left V 3 bases short and J 2 bases short, with 20 bases between. CDR1 SGHTA and CDR2 FQGTGA come from the germline V gene. The CDR3 covers 17 residues. These data belong to a study of shared clonotypes between healthy human individuals. Study context: A couple of women and a few men aged 18 to 49 made up the donors.

Genomic DNA for unsorted samples, which was extracted with the QIAamp DNA Blood Mini kit, came from 81 million or so PBMCs. Unsorted PBMC DNA was run through sequencing on ten immunoSEQ deep assay plates. Libraries were prepared by immunoSEQ multiplex PCR; TCRdb keeps only in-frame clonotypes and omits some of them. The sample consists of about 490,000 clones, 60% to 85% of them appearing once. Material: PBMCs. This TCR was sampled from a woman aged 35 to 49 in good health. Some clones in this sample may be carry-over from other donors' samples. The chain has TRBV7-3 and TRBJ2-7; D tentatively fits TRBD1 or TRBD2 (5 bases each). The CDR3 region has the DNA TGTGCCAGCAGCTTTCGCTCCCGGGACCGAATGGCCTACGAGCAGTACTTC. Protein: CASSFRSRDRMAYEQYF.